The 17 T cell receptor beta chains below were found in one sample sequenced in a study of identical twins. MiXCR was run by TCRdb on the 5' RACE reads, yielding one entry per CDR3 protein. The data contain more than 1.5 million distinct CDR3 sequences, roughly 35% of them seen just once; the ten biggest clones take up 0.27%. The specimen sequenced was cord blood. These receptor sequences come from a newborn girl in good health.

The chain is built from TRBV6-2 or TRBV6-3 and TRBJ2-7; weak D call: TRBD1 (5 bases). The CDR3 contains 12 residues. Trimming removed 10 bases from V and 5 bases from J, with 15 bases in between. Germline V gene sequence: CDR1 MNHEY, CDR2 SVGEGT. This chain's CDR3 is CANPKGLNEQYF. CDR3 DNA: TGTGCCAACCCGAAGGGGTTAAACGAGCAGTACTTC.

The chain combines TRBV4-1 with TRBJ2-3; tentatively, D is TRBD2 (5 bases). This CDR3 has 15 residues. Trimming removed 2 bases from V and 0 bases from J, with 9 bases in between. CDR1 is MGHRA and CDR2 is YSYEKL in the germline V gene. The chain's CDR3 is CASSQLATSTDTQYF. The DNA for the CDR3 is TGCGCCAGCAGCCAACTAGCTACTAGCACAGATACGCAGTATTTT.

Here the CDR3 reads CAGGLAVYNEQFF. In DNA, the CDR3 is TGTGCCGGCGGACTAGCGGTTTACAATGAGCAGTTCTTC. The genes are TRBV2 and TRBJ2-1; 10 bases map to TRBD2. Germline V gene sequence: CDR1 SNHLY, CDR2 FYNNEI. The CDR3 loop spans 13 amino acids. After removal of 11 bases from V and 4 bases from J, the junction contained 5 bases not matched to a gene. Together with reference TRBV2 and TRBJ2-1, the CDR3 gives the full variable domain: EPEVTQTPSHQVTQMGQEVILRCVPISNHLYFYWYRQILGQKVEFLVSFYNNEISEKSEIFDDQFSVERPDGSNFTLKIRSTKLEDSAMYFCAGGLAVYNEQFFGPGTRLTVL.

The chain couples TRBV12-3 or TRBV12-4 to TRBJ2-7; 10 positions agree with TRBD2. The CDR3 contains 18 residues. Trimming cost V 2 bases and J 3 bases; bases outside gene matches: 13. Here the CDR3 reads CASSLKIKREGRFYEQYF. DNA of the CDR3: TGTGCCAGCAGTTTAAAAATTAAGCGGGAGGGCCGATTCTACGAGCAGTACTTC.

The CDR3 bases are TGTGCCACCAGCAGAGATTCGGACTATGGCTACACCTTC. Its protein is CATSRDSDYGYTF. V usage is TRBV15 and J usage is TRBJ1-2; D unresolved. V was cut by 0 bases and J by 3 bases, with 5 bases left in between. Germline CDR1 reads LNHNV; CDR2 reads YYDKDF (reference sequence). CDR3 size: 13 residues.

This clonotype has only a few counts. The V call is TRBV15, the J call TRBJ1-2; D is ambiguous. The CDR3 spans 14 residues. Germline CDR1 LNHNV, CDR2 YYDKDF (reference sequence). V dropped 0 bases and J dropped 4 bases, with 9 bases sitting between them. The CDR3 region is CATSRDHWGYGYTF. The CDR3 DNA reads TGTGCCACCAGCAGAGATCACTGGGGCTATGGCTACACCTTC.

CDR3 in DNA: TGTGCCAGCAGCCAAGGTAGCCGAGGACAGGGGAACTACGAGCAGTACTTC. Its translation: CASSQGSRGQGNYEQYF. The chain couples TRBV4-2 to TRBJ2-7, with 9 bases fitting TRBD1. V lost 1 base, J lost 3 bases, and 10 bases stayed unmatched. This CDR3 has 17 amino acids. CDR1 and CDR2 from the germline V gene are LGHNA and YNFKEQ.

The CDR3 bases are TGTGCCAGCAGTTTAAGGGGACAGGTTGGGTTCGGGTTTGTGGGTGAGCAGTTCTTC. It is translated as CASSLRGQVGFGFVGEQFF. V usage is TRBV27 and J usage is TRBJ2-1; 8 bases match TRBD1. Per germline, CDR1 MNHEY and CDR2 SMNVEV (reference sequence). The CDR3 sequence is 19 residues long. Trimming removed 2 bases from V and 9 bases from J; junction bases left unmatched: 21.

This clonotype was counted many times. The chain recombines TRBV3-1 with TRBJ2-1, with TRBD2 matching 9 bases. After removal of 2 bases from V and 2 bases from J, the junction contained 1 base not matched to a gene. CDR1 LGHDT and CDR2 YNNKEL come from the germline V gene (reference sequence). This CDR3 spans 15 amino acids. The CDR3 bases are TGTGCCAGCAGCCAAAGGACTAGCGCCTACAATGAGCAGTTCTTC. This encodes CASSQRTSAYNEQFF.

The chain couples TRBV14 to TRBJ2-7, with TRBD2 matching over 9 bases. Germline V CDR1 and CDR2: SGHDN, FVKESK. There are 13 residues in the CDR3. V dropped 6 bases and J dropped 3; count of bases not matched to a gene: 3. The CDR3 here is CASRRTSDYEQYF. As DNA, the CDR3 is TGTGCCAGCAGACGGACTAGCGACTACGAGCAGTACTTC.

As DNA, the CDR3 is TGTGCCAGCAGCTCATTCGCAGGGTCCAGCAATCAGCCCCAGCATTTT. This encodes CASSSFAGSSNQPQHF. The chain joins TRBV5-6 to TRBJ1-5; D may be TRBD1 (5 bases). Germline values: CDR1 SGHDT, CDR2 YYEEEE. CDR3 size: 16 residues. Trimming shortened V by 3 bases and J by 1 base, and 14 bases separated the two germline ends.

This clonotype has just a few counts. The chain's CDR3 is CASSLDPFAGAYNEQFF. The CDR3 DNA is TGTGCCAGCAGCTTAGATCCCTTTGCGGGAGCCTACAATGAGCAGTTCTTC. The chain couples TRBV7-2 to TRBJ2-1; 7 bases are a match to TRBD2. The trim removed 1 base at V and 2 bases at J, leaving 8 bases unmatched. The V gene's germline CDR1 is SGHTA and CDR2 FQGNSA. The CDR3 length is 17 residues.

The chain is built from TRBV6-1 and TRBJ1-2; 7 bases fit TRBD1. The CDR3 has 15 amino acids. V trimming: 6 bases; J trimming: 1 base; junction bases outside the gene matches: 8. Germline V CDR1 and CDR2: MNHNS, SASEGT. This chain's CDR3 is CASRNDRAVNYGYTF. CDR3 nucleotides: TGTGCCAGCAGGAACGACAGGGCCGTTAACTATGGCTACACCTTC.

This clonotype was recorded a few times. This sequence joins TRBV7-2 and TRBJ2-5; D is undetermined. Deletions cut 2 bases from V and 0 bases from J, with 7 bases between. CDR1 is SGHTA, CDR2 FQGNSA, per germline. The CDR3 totals 14 residues. CDR3 residues: CASSLNGYQETQYF. Written as DNA, the CDR3 is TGTGCCAGCAGCTTAAATGGGTACCAAGAGACCCAGTACTTC.

Note on this clonotype: A single base separates this from a much larger clone, so it may be a read error. The V and J genes are TRBV29-1 and TRBJ2-7; the D is unclear. The CDR3 covers 12 residues. Germline V gene sequence: CDR1 SQVTM, CDR2 ANQGSEA. Trimming removed 4 bases at V and 1 base at J, with 8 bases between. The CDR3 here is CSVVVGSYEQYF. CDR3 bases: TGCAGCGTTGTGGTGGGTTCCTACGAGCAGTACTTC.

This clonotype was counted many times. V usage is TRBV2 and J usage is TRBJ2-3; D call uncertain. CDR1 and CDR2 from the germline V gene are SNHLY and FYNNEI. The CDR3 has 15 amino acids. V was trimmed by 7 bases and J by 1 base, leaving 15 bases between them. The CDR3 bases are TGTGCCAGCATCCGAATGAGTAAGGGCACAGATACGCAGTATTTT. It codes for CASIRMSKGTDTQYF. Supplemented by reference TRBV2 and TRBJ2-3, the full variable domain reads EPEVTQTPSHQVTQMGQEVILRCVPISNHLYFYWYRQILGQKVEFLVSFYNNEISEKSEIFDDQFSVERPDGSNFTLKIRSTKLEDSAMYFCASIRMSKGTDTQYFGPGTRLTVL.

CDR3 loop: CSANRPLAGFTDTQYF. The CDR3 bases are TGCAGTGCCAACCGCCCACTAGCGGGATTCACAGATACGCAGTATTTT. The chain recombines TRBV20-1 with TRBJ2-3, with 10 bases matching TRBD2. Germline V gives CDR1 DFQATT, CDR2 SNEGSKA (reference sequence). The CDR3 contains 16 residues. V was pared by 6 bases and J by 2 bases, with 11 bases of the junction left unmatched.